The source of this T cell receptor (beta chain) is a study of shared clonotypes between healthy human individuals. The overall study: A couple of women and three men aged 18 to 49 made up the donors. Used for every donor were three CD4 naive, three CD4 memory, two CD8 naive and one CD8 memory plate.

Method: immunoSEQ multiplex PCR; TCRdb's copy keeps in-frame clones and lacks some. The sample has some 700,000 clones, about 90% seen once. The germline V gene has CDR1 SGHKS and CDR2 YYEKEE (reference sequence). CDR3 length equals 16 residues. The V and J ends lost 2 bases and 1 base, in that order; junction bases with no gene match: 6. CD8 memory merged CD45RO+ with CCR7-negative CD45RA+ TemRA cells. Turning to this clone: As yet, its antigen is unknown.

Study-level results: Larger estimated richness was generally recorded for naive subsets relative to memory subsets.

The receptor was isolated from a man between 18 and 29 years old in good health. Some clones in this sample may be carry-over from other donors' samples. The sample taken for sequencing was memory CD8+ T cells from PBMCs. Noted subset: CD45RO+ cells pooled with CCR7-negative TemRA cells. The V call is TRBV5-5, the J call TRBJ2-4; 7 bases are a match to TRBD2. CDR3 residues: CASSFALGGAKNIQYF. The DNA for the CDR3 is TGTGCCAGCAGCTTTGCCCTCGGGGGGGCCAAAAACATTCAGTACTTC.